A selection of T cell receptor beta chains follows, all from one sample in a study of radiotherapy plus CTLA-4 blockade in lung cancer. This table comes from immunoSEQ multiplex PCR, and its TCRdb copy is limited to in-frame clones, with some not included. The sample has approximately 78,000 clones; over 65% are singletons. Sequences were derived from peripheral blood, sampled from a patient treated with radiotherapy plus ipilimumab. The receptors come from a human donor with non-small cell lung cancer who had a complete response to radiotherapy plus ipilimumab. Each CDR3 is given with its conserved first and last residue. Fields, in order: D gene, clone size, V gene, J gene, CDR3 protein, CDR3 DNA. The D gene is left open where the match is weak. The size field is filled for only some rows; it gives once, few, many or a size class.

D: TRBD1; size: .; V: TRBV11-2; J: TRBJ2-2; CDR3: CASSRNRGVGSGELFF; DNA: TGTGCCAGCAGCCGGAACAGGGGGGTTGGATCCGGGGAGCTGTTTTTT
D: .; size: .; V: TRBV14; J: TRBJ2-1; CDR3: CASSQVGLRYPTNEQFF; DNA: TGTGCCAGCAGCCAAGTAGGTCTGCGGTACCCTACAAATGAGCAGTTCTTC
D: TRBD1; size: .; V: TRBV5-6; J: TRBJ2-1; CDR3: CASSPFVTGLLVYEQFF; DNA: TGTGCCAGCAGCCCGTTTGTGACAGGGTTATTAGTCTATGAGCAGTTCTTC
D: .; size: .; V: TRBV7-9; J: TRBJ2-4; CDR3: CASSLAGGRENIQYF; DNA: TGTGCCAGCAGCTTAGCCGGGGGCCGGGAGAACATTCAGTACTTC
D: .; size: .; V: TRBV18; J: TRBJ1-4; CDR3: CASSPPGQPNEKLFF; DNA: TGTGCCAGCTCACCACCCGGGCAGCCGAATGAAAAACTGTTTTTT
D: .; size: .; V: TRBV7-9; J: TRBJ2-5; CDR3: CASSSPAGEETQYF; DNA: TGTGCCAGCAGCTCACCTGCAGGGGAAGAGACCCAGTACTTC
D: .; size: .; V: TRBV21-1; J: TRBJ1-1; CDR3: CASSKGARDRKMNTEAFF; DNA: TGTGCCAGCAGCAAAGGTGCCCGGGACAGGAAAATGAACACTGAAGCTTTCTTT
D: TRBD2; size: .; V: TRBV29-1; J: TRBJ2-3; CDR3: CSVPSGPTDTQYF; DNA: TGCAGCGTTCCTAGCGGACCCACAGATACGCAGTATTTT
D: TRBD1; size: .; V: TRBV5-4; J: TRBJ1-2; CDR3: CASSSKTGNYGYTF; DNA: TGTGCCAGCAGCTCAAAGACAGGGAACTATGGCTACACCTTC
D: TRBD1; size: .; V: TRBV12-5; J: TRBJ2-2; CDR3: CASGGTVNTGELFF; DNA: TGTGCTAGTGGGGGGACAGTCAACACCGGGGAGCTGTTTTTT
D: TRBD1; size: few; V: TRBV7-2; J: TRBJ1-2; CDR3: CASSWGFGQGAKRNYGYTF; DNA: TGTGCCAGCAGCTGGGGATTCGGACAGGGGGCAAAGAGGAACTATGGCTACACCTTC
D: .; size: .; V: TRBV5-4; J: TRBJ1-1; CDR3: CASSHAGMNTEAFF; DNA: TGTGCCAGCAGCCACGCTGGAATGAACACTGAAGCTTTCTTT
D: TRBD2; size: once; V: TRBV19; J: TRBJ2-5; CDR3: CASSIAGGRETQYF; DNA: TGTGCCAGTAGTATAGCGGGGGGGCGGGAGACCCAGTACTTC
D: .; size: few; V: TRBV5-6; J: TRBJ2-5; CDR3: CASSLGRTQETQYF; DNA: TGTGCCAGCAGCTTAGGGCGGACCCAAGAGACCCAGTACTTC
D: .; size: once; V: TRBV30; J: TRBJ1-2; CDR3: CAWSVERAAGYTF; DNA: TGTGCCTGGAGTGTCGAGAGGGCGGCTGGCTACACCTTC
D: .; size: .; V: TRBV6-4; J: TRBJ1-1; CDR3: CASRANWNTEAFF; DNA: TGTGCCAGCAGAGCTAATTGGAACACTGAAGCTTTCTTT
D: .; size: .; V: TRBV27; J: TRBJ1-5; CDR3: CASSLISRGPDQPQHF; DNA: TGTGCCAGCAGTTTAATTAGTCGGGGGCCAGATCAGCCCCAGCATTTT
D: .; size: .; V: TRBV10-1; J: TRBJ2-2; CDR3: CASSEVPNAANTGELFF; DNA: TGCGCCAGCAGTGAGGTTCCGAACGCAGCGAACACCGGGGAGCTGTTTTTT
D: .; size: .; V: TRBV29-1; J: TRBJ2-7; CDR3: CSVAGHIGSYEQYF; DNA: TGCAGCGTTGCTGGACACATAGGGTCCTACGAGCAGTACTTC
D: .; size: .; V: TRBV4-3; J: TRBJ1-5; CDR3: CASSLRTDGRWPQHF; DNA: TGCGCCAGCAGCCTAAGGACGGACGGGCGTTGGCCCCAGCATTTT
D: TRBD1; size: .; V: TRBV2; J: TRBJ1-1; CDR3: CASRENRDRASFGAFF; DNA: TGTGCCAGCAGGGAAAACCGGGACAGGGCTTCTTTCGGAGCTTTCTTT
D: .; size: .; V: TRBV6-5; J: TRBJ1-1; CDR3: CASSLGGLNTEAFF; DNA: TGTGCCAGCAGTTTGGGGGGGTTGAACACTGAAGCTTTCTTT
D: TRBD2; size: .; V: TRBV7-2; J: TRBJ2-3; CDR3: CASSFLSSGRGDTQYF; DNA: TGTGCCAGCAGCTTCCTTTCTAGCGGGAGAGGAGATACGCAGTATTTT
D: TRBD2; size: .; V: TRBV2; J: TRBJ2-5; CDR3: CASSGSSGTSQETQYF; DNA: TGTGCCAGCAGTGGCTCTAGCGGGACGAGCCAAGAGACCCAGTACTTC
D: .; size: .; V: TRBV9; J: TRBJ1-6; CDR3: CASSSVSPPSTLHF; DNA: TGTGCCAGCAGCTCGGTCTCGCCCCCGTCCACCCTCCACTTT
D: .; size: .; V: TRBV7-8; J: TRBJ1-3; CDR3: CASSFGGGGNTIYF; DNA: TGTGCCAGCAGCTTTGGGGGAGGAGGAAACACCATATATTTT
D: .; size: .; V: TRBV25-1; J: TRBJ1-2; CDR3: CASSQGYGYTF; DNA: TGTGCCAGCAGCCAAGGCTATGGCTACACCTTC
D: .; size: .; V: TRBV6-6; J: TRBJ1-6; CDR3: CASSTGNSPLHF; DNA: TGTGCCAGCAGTACAGGCAATTCACCCCTCCACTTT
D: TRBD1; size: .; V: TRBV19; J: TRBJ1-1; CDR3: CASREQGTEAFF; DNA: TGTGCCAGTAGAGAACAGGGGACTGAAGCTTTCTTT
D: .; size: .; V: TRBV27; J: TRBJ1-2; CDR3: CASSLRGDGYTF; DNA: TGTGCCAGCAGTTTACGAGGGGATGGCTACACCTTC
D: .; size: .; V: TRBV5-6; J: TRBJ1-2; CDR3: CASSRRQINYGYTF; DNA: TGTGCCAGCAGCCGGAGACAGATTAACTATGGCTACACCTTC
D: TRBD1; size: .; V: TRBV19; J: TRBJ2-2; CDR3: CASLRAGGNTGELFF; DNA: TGTGCCAGCCTGAGGGCAGGGGGGAACACCGGGGAGCTGTTTTTT
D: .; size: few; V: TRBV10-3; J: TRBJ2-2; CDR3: CATARSHTGELFF; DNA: TGTGCCACAGCCCGAAGTCACACCGGGGAGCTGTTTTTT
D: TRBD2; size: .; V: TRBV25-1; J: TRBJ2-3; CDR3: CASSDPAGGPLLTDTQYF; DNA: TGTGCCAGCAGTGACCCAGCGGGGGGGCCTCTGCTCACAGATACGCAGTATTTT
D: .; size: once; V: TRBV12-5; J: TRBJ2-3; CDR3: CASGLGSNTDTQYF; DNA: TGTGCTAGTGGTTTAGGCTCCAACACAGATACGCAGTATTTT
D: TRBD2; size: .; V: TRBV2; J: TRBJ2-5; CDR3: CASSDPGGGQETQYF; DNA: TGTGCCAGCAGTGACCCTGGGGGGGGCCAAGAGACCCAGTACTTC
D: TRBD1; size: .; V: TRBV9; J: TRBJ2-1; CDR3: CASSPLGGQGGDEQFF; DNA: TGTGCCAGCAGCCCCCTCGGGGGACAGGGGGGTGATGAGCAGTTCTTC
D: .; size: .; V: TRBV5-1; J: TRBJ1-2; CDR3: CASSFDRPQGYTF; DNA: TGCGCCAGCAGCTTCGATAGGCCCCAGGGCTACACCTTC
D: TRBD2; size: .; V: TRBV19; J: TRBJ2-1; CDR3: CASSIGSSGSGNYYNEQFF; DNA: TGTGCCAGTAGTATAGGATCTAGCGGGAGCGGGAATTACTACAATGAGCAGTTCTTC
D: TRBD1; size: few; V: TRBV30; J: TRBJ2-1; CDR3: CAMVRGQGVYQNSGNEQFF; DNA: TGTGCCATGGTCAGAGGACAGGGCGTTTATCAGAACTCGGGCAATGAGCAGTTCTTC
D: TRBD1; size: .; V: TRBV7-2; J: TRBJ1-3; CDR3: CASSYQGAPGNTIYF; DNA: TGTGCCAGCAGCTACCAGGGGGCGCCTGGAAACACCATATATTTT
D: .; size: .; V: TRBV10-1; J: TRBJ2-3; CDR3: CASRRDSTDTQYF; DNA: TGCGCCAGCAGAAGGGACTCCACAGATACGCAGTATTTT
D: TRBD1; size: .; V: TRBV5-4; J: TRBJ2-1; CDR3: CASSPGTEPYNEQFF; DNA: TGTGCCAGCAGCCCCGGGACAGAGCCCTACAATGAGCAGTTCTTC
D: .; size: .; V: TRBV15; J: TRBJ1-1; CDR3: CATSRDRPSREAFF; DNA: TGTGCCACCAGCAGAGATCGTCCCTCGCGAGAAGCTTTCTTT
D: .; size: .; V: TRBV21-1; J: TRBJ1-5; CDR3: CASSKALFRVLVGWPNQPQHF; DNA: TGTGCCAGCAGCAAAGCGCTGTTTCGGGTCCTAGTCGGGTGGCCCAATCAGCCCCAGCATTTT
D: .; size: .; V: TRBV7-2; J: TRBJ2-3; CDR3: CASSLDGWNTQYF; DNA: TGTGCCAGCAGCTTAGATGGGTGGAATACGCAGTATTTT
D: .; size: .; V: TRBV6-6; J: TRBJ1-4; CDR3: CASRGGATNEKLFF; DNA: TGTGCCAGCAGGGGGGGAGCAACTAATGAAAAACTGTTTTTT
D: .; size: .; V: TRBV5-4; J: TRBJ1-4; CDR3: CASSTDRSPDEKLFF; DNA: TGTGCCAGCAGCACAGACAGGAGTCCTGATGAAAAACTGTTTTTT
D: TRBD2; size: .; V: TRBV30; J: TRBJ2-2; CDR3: CAWSSQRGGGTGELFF; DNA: TGTGCCTGGAGTTCGCAGCGGGGGGGCGGCACCGGGGAGCTGTTTTTT
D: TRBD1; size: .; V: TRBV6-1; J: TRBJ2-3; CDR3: CASPDRGRTDTQYF; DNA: TGTGCCAGCCCGGACAGGGGGCGGACAGATACGCAGTATTTT
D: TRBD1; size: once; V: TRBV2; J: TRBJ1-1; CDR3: CASSLIIWTGRNTEAFF; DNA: TGTGCCAGCAGTCTGATTATTTGGACAGGGAGAAACACTGAAGCTTTCTTT
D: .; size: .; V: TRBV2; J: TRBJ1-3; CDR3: CASSEPRSGNTIYF; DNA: TGTGCCAGCAGTGAACCTCGATCCGGAAACACCATATATTTT
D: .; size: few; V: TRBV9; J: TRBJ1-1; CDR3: CASSVGFTGFEAFF; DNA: TGTGCCAGCAGCGTAGGTTTTACGGGTTTTGAAGCTTTCTTT
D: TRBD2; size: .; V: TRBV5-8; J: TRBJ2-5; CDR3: CASSLAELARQETQYF; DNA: TGTGCCAGCAGCTTGGCCGAACTAGCGCGTCAAGAGACCCAGTACTTC
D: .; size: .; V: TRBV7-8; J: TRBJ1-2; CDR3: CASSLDRFNYGYTF; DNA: TGTGCCAGCAGCTTAGACAGATTTAACTATGGCTACACCTTC
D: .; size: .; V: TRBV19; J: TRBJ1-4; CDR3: CASSIGGGTTEKLFF; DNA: TGTGCCAGTAGTATAGGGGGAGGTACAACTGAAAAACTGTTTTTT